The clone carrying this T cell receptor (beta chain) was seen just once. What it binds is unknown. These data originate in a study of cytomegalovirus exposure and HLA in healthy donors. Study-level findings and limits: The only immune exposure information that was available was CMV serostatus.

PCR involved 60 Vbeta and 13 Jbeta primers. The data were produced by immunoSEQ multiplex PCR, yet TCRdb's version contains in-frame clones alone and is incomplete. This table has some 140,000 clones, more than 75% appearing once. With 0 bases clipped from V and 3 bases from J, the junction kept 6 bases outside the gene matches. This CDR3 has 15 amino acids. From germline, CDR1 is SGDLS and CDR2 YYNGEE. The receptor was derived from a man younger than 45 in good health and CMV-seropositive. What was sequenced was PBMCs. The rearrangement joins TRBV9 to TRBJ2-7; TRBD1 matches 7 bases. The CDR3 protein is CASSVGTGANYEQYF. CDR3 sequence (DNA): TGTGCCAGCAGCGTAGGGACAGGAGCGAACTACGAGCAGTACTTC.